This T cell receptor beta chain derives from a study of PD-L1 blockade in urothelial cancer. Some clones are missing from TCRdb's copy, which holds only in-frame ones; the method was immunoSEQ multiplex PCR. The data hold 100,000 to 150,000 clones, with roughly 88% observed a single time. Time point reported: peripheral blood 6 weeks after treatment start. Patients' urothelial carcinoma was locally advanced or metastatic. Specimen: PBMCs, collected around atezolizumab (anti-PD-L1) treatment. The TCR originated in a man aged 50-59 years with urothelial cancer.

CDR3 in DNA: TGTGCCAGCAGCGCCGGTCTGGGAGCTAATGAAAAACTGTTTTTT. Protein sequence: CASSAGLGANEKLFF. This chain links TRBV7-2 with TRBJ1-4; D remains ambiguous. Germline values: CDR1 SGHTA, CDR2 FQGNSA. This CDR3 region has 15 residues. The germline V and J ends were trimmed by 5 bases and 3 bases, with 13 bases remaining between them.